The 21 T cell receptor beta chains below were found in one sample sequenced in a study of T-cell memory formation after mild COVID-19. In TCRdb, the 5' RACE reads were re-called with MiXCR into one record per CDR3 protein. The sample holds approximately 500,000 distinct CDR3 sequences; around 27% are singletons and the top ten take approximately 12%. Sequencing used PBMCs or a T cell subset sorted from them (not recorded which). Receptor source: an adult woman who had mild COVID-19 (a few samples of this study predate the infection). Cell type and time point are not known.

The gene calls are TRBV5-1 and TRBJ1-3; D remains unclear. Germline assignment: CDR1 SGHRS and CDR2 YFSETQ. Trimming removed 2 bases from V and 0 bases from J, with 9 bases in between. CDR3 length equals 15 residues. CDR3 sequence: CASSLGQASGNTIYF. The CDR3 DNA follows: TGCGCCAGCAGCTTAGGGCAGGCCTCTGGAAACACCATATATTTT.

The chain carries TRBV27 and TRBJ2-1; possibly TRBD2 for D (5 bases). V was clipped by 2 bases and J by 4 bases, with 12 bases between them. The CDR3 contains 15 residues. Germline CDR1 and CDR2: MNHEY and SMNVEV (reference sequence). The CDR3 spells CASSLRLAKYNEQFF. CDR3 DNA: TGTGCCAGCAGTTTAAGGCTAGCCAAATACAATGAGCAGTTCTTC.

This clonotype was counted only a few times. The chain employs TRBV3-1 and TRBJ1-1; D gene uncertain. The germline V gene encodes CDR1 LGHDT and CDR2 YNNKEL (reference sequence). The CDR3 totals 12 residues. V gave up 3 bases and J gave up 4 bases, with 6 bases separating them. CDR3 in DNA: TGTGCCAGCAGCCAGGGTATCACTGAAGCTTTCTTT. Its translation: CASSQGITEAFF.

This clonotype was observed at least ten times. V is TRBV6-2 or TRBV6-3 and J is TRBJ2-1, with TRBD2 matching over 9 bases. The CDR3 sequence is 14 residues long. Per the germline V gene, CDR1 is MNHEY and CDR2 is SVGEGT. Trimming at V came to 7 bases and at J to 7 bases, leaving 8 bases not matched to a gene. CDR3 loop: CASNHGTSQNEQFF. In DNA, the CDR3 is TGTGCCAGCAACCATGGGACTAGCCAAAATGAGCAGTTCTTC.

This clonotype turned up a few times. The chain is built from TRBV18 and TRBJ1-5; TRBD1 might be the D (6 bases). Germline V gives CDR1 KGHSH, CDR2 LQKENI. The germline V and J ends were trimmed by 3 bases and 0 bases, with 12 bases remaining between them. The CDR3 totals 16 residues. The CDR3 sequence is CASSPPGAGSNQPQHF. The CDR3 DNA reads TGTGCCAGCTCACCTCCAGGGGCAGGTAGCAATCAGCCCCAGCATTTT.

This sequence joins TRBV24-1 and TRBJ2-3, with 10 bases lining up with TRBD2. The CDR3 is 15 residues long. V shed 6 bases, J shed 3 bases, and the junction held 5 bases outside the gene matches. Germline V CDR1 and CDR2: KGHDR, SFDVKD. CDR3 region: CATSPTSGWTDTQYF. The CDR3 region has the DNA TGTGCCACCAGTCCGACTAGCGGGTGGACAGATACGCAGTATTTT.

This sequence joins TRBV9 and TRBJ1-6; 10 positions match TRBD1. Trimming at V came to 3 bases and at J to 8 bases, leaving 5 bases not matched to a gene. The CDR3 is 15 amino acids. Germline values: CDR1 SGDLS, CDR2 YYNGEE. In DNA form, the CDR3 reads TGTGCCAGCAGCGCGGGGACAGGGGAAGATTCACCCCTCCACTTT. It codes for CASSAGTGEDSPLHF.

The table lists this clonotype with a few counts. The rearrangement links TRBV20-1 to TRBJ1-6, with 9 bases identical to TRBD1. In germline, CDR1 is DFQATT, CDR2 SNEGSKA (reference sequence). The CDR3 is 16 amino acids. J lost 9 bases, V lost 0 bases, and 9 bases had no gene match. CDR3 sequence: CSARDFGQGTGSPLHF. In nucleotides, the CDR3 is TGCAGTGCTAGAGATTTCGGACAGGGGACTGGTTCACCCCTCCACTTT.

The V call is TRBV4-1, the J call TRBJ1-1, with a possible D match to TRBD1 (6 bases). The germline gives CDR1 MGHRA, CDR2 YSYEKL. The CDR3 length is 16 residues. Between the trimmed V and J ends, which lost 0 bases and 1 base, there was a span of 12 bases. CDR3 protein: CASSQDPRGGNTEAFF. CDR3 nucleotides: TGCGCCAGCAGCCAAGATCCCAGAGGGGGGAACACTGAAGCTTTCTTT.

This clonotype has just a few counts. The rearrangement links TRBV3-1 to TRBJ2-3; the D gene could be TRBD1 or TRBD2 (5 bases each). With 1 base removed from V and 1 base from J, the gap between germline ends came to 18 bases. Germline V lookup: CDR1 LGHDT, CDR2 YNNKEL (reference sequence). This CDR3 contains 18 residues. Here the CDR3 reads CASSQGRGVGVGTDTQYF. DNA for the CDR3: TGTGCCAGCAGCCAAGGTCGAGGGGTTGGAGTGGGCACAGATACGCAGTATTTT.

This clonotype has only a few counts. The rearrangement links TRBV7-2 to TRBJ1-5, with D uncertain. CDR3 length equals 14 residues. Trimming removed 3 bases at V and 3 bases at J, with 9 bases between. Per the germline V gene, CDR1 is SGHTA and CDR2 is FQGNSA. CDR3 region: CASSFGGYNQPQHF. The CDR3 nucleotides read TGTGCCAGCAGCTTTGGTGGGTACAATCAGCCCCAGCATTTT.

V and J are TRBV5-5 and TRBJ1-5; perhaps TRBD1 as D (5 bases). Germline-derived CDR1 and CDR2 are SGHKS and YYEKEE (reference sequence). V lost 3 bases and J lost 3, with 13 bases in between. CDR3 length: 15 amino acids. Here the CDR3 DNA reads TGTGCCAGCAGCTCGCGGCCAGGGCTCAATCAGCCCCAGCATTTT. Translation gives CASSSRPGLNQPQHF.

This clonotype showed up just a few times. The V call is TRBV9, the J call TRBJ2-7; maybe TRBD2 (5 bases). The V gene's germline CDR1 is SGDLS and CDR2 YYNGEE. With 4 bases removed from V and 5 bases from J, the gap between germline ends came to 16 bases. This CDR3 has 14 amino acids. CDR3 in DNA: TGTGCCAGCAGCTCAGCGGACCGGGGAGACGAGCAGTACTTC. Its protein is CASSSADRGDEQYF.

J is TRBJ2-3 and V is TRBV12-3 or TRBV12-4, with 7 nucleotides matching TRBD1. The CDR3 is made up of 15 amino acids. The junction had 9 bases not matched to a gene; V was cut back by 8 bases and J by 1 base. The CDR3 loop is CASGLTGFGTDTQYF. CDR3 nucleotides: TGTGCCAGCGGTCTGACAGGGTTTGGCACAGATACGCAGTATTTT.

Concerning this clonotype itself: A read error may produce the germline difference seen at one junction end. The rearrangement joins TRBV2 to TRBJ2-2; maybe TRBD1 (6 bases). Germline V gene lookup returns CDR1 SNHLY and CDR2 FYNNEI. The CDR3 runs to 15 residues. In DNA form, the CDR3 reads TGTGCCAGCAGAGAAGACAGGAAGGGCACCGGGGAGCTGTTTTTT. Translation: CASREDRKGTGELFF.

The chain links TRBV2 to TRBJ2-5; either TRBD1 or TRBD2 may supply D (5 bases each). The CDR3 is 16 residues long. V lost 6 bases, J lost 6 bases, and 23 bases lay in between. CDR1 SNHLY and CDR2 FYNNEI come from the germline V gene. The CDR3 DNA reads TGTGCCAGCAGCGAGAGGGGCCTCGCGGTAGGGAAGACCCAGTACTTC. Translation: CASSERGLAVGKTQYF.

This clonotype was seen more than once but under ten times. V is TRBV5-5 and J is TRBJ2-7, with TRBD1 matching 10 bases. The CDR3 sequence is 15 residues long. V lost 1 base to trimming and J lost 8 bases; unmatched junction nucleotides: 9. Looked up from germline, CDR1 is SGHKS and CDR2 is YYEKEE (reference sequence). DNA for the CDR3: TGTGCCAGCAGCTTGTCAGGGACAGGGGATCTGAAGCAGTACTTC. Encoded protein: CASSLSGTGDLKQYF.

The chain links TRBV12-3 or TRBV12-4 to TRBJ2-5; TRBD1 or TRBD2 may be the D gene (5 bases each). The CDR3 is made up of 11 amino acids. V lost 9 bases, J lost 5 bases, and 10 bases lay in between. Here the CDR3 DNA reads TGTGCCAGTGGGACCCGGGAGACCCAGTACTTC. It translates to CASGTRETQYF.

The gene calls are TRBV10-3 and TRBJ1-6; TRBD1 aligns across 9 bases. This CDR3 contains 18 residues. Unmatched junction bases numbered 13, after V lost 10 bases and J lost 0 bases. CDR1 is ENHRY and CDR2 is SYGVKD in the germline V gene. The CDR3, as DNA: TGTGCCACCTTAGGGGGACAGGGCCTGAGCTCCTATAATTCACCCCTCCACTTT. Residues: CATLGGQGLSSYNSPLHF.

The table lists this clonotype with a few counts. This CDR3 is CASSLAGGLSYGYTF. In nucleotides, the CDR3 is TGTGCCAGCAGTCTCGCAGGGGGCTTGAGCTATGGCTACACCTTC. The chain uses TRBV12-3 or TRBV12-4 and TRBJ1-2; TRBD1 matches at 8 bases. The CDR3 totals 15 residues. Trimming took 5 bases from V and 4 from J; bases not matched to a gene: 9.

The chain combines TRBV7-9 with TRBJ2-7; D unclear. This CDR3 has 13 amino acids. Per germline, CDR1 SEHNR and CDR2 FQNEAQ (reference sequence). The V end lost 5 bases, the J end lost 2 bases, and 10 bases lay between the germline ends. Here the CDR3 reads CASSQAGAYEQYV. In nucleotides, the CDR3 is TGTGCCAGCAGCCAAGCAGGAGCCTACGAGCAGTACGTC.